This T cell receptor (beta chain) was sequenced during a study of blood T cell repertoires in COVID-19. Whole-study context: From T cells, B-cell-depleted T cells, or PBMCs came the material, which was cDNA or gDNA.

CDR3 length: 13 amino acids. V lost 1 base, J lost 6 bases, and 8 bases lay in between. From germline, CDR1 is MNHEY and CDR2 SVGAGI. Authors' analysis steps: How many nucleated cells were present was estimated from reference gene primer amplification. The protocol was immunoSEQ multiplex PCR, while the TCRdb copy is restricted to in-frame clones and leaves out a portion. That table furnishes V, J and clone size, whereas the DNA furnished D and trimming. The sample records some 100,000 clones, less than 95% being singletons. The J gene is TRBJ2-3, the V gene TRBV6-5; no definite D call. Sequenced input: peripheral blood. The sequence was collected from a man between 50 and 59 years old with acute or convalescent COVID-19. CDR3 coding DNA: TGTGCCAGCAGTTACTTCGTTTCGGATACGCAGTATTTT. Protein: CASSYFVSDTQYF.